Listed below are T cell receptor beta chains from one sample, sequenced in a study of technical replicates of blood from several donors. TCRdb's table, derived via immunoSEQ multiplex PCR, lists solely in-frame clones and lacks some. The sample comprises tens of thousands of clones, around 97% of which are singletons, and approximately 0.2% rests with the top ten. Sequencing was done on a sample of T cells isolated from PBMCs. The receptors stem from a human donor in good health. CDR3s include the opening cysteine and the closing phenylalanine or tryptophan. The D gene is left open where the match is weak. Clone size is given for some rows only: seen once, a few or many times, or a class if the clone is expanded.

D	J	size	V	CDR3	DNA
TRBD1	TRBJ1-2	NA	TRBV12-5	CASGSYEVTGGGYTF	TGTGCTAGTGGTTCTTATGAGGTAACAGGGGGCGGCTACACCTTC
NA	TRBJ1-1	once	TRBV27	CASSLSGLRATDTEAFF	TGTGCCAGCAGTTTATCGGGCCTCAGGGCGACGGACACTGAAGCTTTCTTT
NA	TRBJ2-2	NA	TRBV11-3	CASSLSGELFF	TGTGCCAGCAGTCTCTCCGGGGAGCTGTTTTTT
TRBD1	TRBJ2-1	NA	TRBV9	CASSESPGTVYFGGQFF	TGTGCCAGCAGCGAATCCCCCGGGACAGTCTATTTTGGGGGGCAGTTCTTC
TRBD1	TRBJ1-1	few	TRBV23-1	CASTPKGTGGRNTEAFF	TGCGCCAGCACCCCTAAGGGGACAGGGGGCAGAAACACTGAAGCTTTCTTT
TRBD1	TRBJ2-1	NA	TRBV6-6	CASSQQGAAYNEQFF	TGTGCCAGCAGTCAACAGGGGGCGGCCTACAATGAGCAGTTCTTC
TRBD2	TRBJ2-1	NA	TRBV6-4	CASSEGLAANNEQFF	TGTGCCAGCAGTGAGGGACTAGCGGCGAACAATGAGCAGTTCTTC
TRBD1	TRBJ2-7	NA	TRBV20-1	CSALTGWEQYF	TGCAGTGCCCTGACAGGGTGGGAGCAGTACTTC
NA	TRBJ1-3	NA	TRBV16	CASSQSAGAGNTIYF	TGTGCCAGCAGCCAATCTGCAGGGGCTGGAAACACCATATATTTT
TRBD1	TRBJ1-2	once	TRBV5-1	CASSLPGQGRHYGYTF	TGCGCCAGCAGCCTTCCGGGACAGGGGCGACACTATGGCTACACCTTC
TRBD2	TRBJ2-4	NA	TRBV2	CASSERAGGLAKNIQYF	TGTGCCAGCAGTGAAAGGGCGGGGGGTCTAGCCAAAAACATTCAGTACTTC
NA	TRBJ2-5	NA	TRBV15	CATSRGREQETQYF	TGTGCCACCAGCAGAGGACGGGAGCAAGAGACCCAGTACTTC
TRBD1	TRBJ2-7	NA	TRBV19	CASSTIGQGARTYEQYF	TGTGCCAGTAGTACAATCGGACAGGGAGCGAGGACCTACGAGCAGTACTTC
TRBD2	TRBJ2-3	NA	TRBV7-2	CASSSGLAGVTDTQYF	TGTGCCAGCAGCTCGGGACTAGCGGGAGTTACAGATACGCAGTATTTT
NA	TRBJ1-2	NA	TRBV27	CASSLDRVSYGYTF	TGTGCCAGCAGTTTAGATCGGGTTAGCTATGGCTACACCTTC
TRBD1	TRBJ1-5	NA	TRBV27	CASSLDRVRPQHF	TGTGCCAGCAGTTTAGACAGGGTTCGTCCCCAGCATTTT
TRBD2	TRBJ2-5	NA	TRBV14	CASSHKKLRGGETQYF	TGTGCCAGCAGCCACAAGAAGCTTCGGGGGGGAGAGACCCAGTACTTC
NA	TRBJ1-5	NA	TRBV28	CASRKMTGWSNQPQHF	TGTGCCAGCAGGAAAATGACAGGTTGGAGCAATCAGCCCCAGCATTTT
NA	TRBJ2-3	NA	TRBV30	CARDRGGNTDTQYF	TGTGCCCGAGATAGGGGCGGGAACACAGATACGCAGTATTTT
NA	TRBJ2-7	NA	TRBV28	CASSAGTTLREEYF	TGTGCCAGCAGTGCCGGGACAACTCTACGAGAGGAGTACTTC
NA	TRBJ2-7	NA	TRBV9	CASSVGLLSSYEQYF	TGTGCCAGCAGCGTTGGACTTCTGAGCTCCTACGAGCAGTACTTC
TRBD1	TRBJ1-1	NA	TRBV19	CASTWTGFEAFF	TGTGCCAGTACATGGACAGGGTTCGAAGCTTTCTTT
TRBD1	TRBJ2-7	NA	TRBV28	CASRSGQGYEQYF	TGTGCCAGCAGATCGGGACAGGGGTACGAGCAGTACTTC
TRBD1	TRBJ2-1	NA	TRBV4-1	CASSRPGTAQFF	TGCGCCAGCAGCCGGCCCGGGACAGCGCAGTTCTTC
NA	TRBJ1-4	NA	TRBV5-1	CASSDQGSTNEKLFF	TGCGCCAGCAGCGATCAGGGGTCAACAAATGAAAAACTGTTTTTT
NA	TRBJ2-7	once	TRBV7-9	CASTPPSSEYEQYF	TGCGCCAGCACCCCTCCGTCGAGCGAGTACGAGCAGTACTTC
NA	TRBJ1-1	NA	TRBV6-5	CASSNDGTTAFF	TGTGCCAGCAGTAACGATGGGACAACAGCTTTCTTT
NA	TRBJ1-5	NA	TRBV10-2	CASRDPDRPNQPQHF	TGCGCCAGCAGGGACCCAGACAGACCCAATCAGCCCCAGCATTTT
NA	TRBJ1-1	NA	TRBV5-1	CASSSGDTAAMNTEAFF	TGCGCCAGCAGCTCAGGGGACACAGCTGCCATGAACACTGAAGCTTTCTTT
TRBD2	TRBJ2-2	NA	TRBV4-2	CASSQEAAGEELFF	TGTGCCAGCAGCCAAGAGGCAGCGGGAGAGGAGCTGTTTTTT
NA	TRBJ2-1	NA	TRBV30	CAWSQGPGSYNEQFF	TGTGCCTGGTCCCAGGGTCCCGGCTCCTACAATGAGCAGTTCTTC
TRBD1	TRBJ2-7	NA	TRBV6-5	CASSYNRGYPYEQYF	TGTGCCAGCAGTTACAACAGGGGATACCCTTACGAGCAGTACTTC
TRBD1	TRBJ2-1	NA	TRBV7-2	CASSRQGAENNEQFF	TGTGCCAGCAGTCGACAGGGGGCTGAAAACAATGAGCAGTTCTTC
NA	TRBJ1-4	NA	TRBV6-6	CASRTGQQGKLFF	TGTGCCAGCAGAACGGGTCAGCAGGGAAAACTGTTTTTT
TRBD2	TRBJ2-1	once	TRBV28	CASSHRAGDSYNEQFF	TGTGCCAGCAGTCACCGAGCGGGAGATTCCTACAATGAGCAGTTCTTC
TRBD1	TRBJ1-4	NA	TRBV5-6	CASSRDRVEKLFF	TGTGCCAGCAGCCGGGACAGGGTTGAAAAACTGTTTTTT
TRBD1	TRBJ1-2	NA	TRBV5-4	CASSPDRADNYGYTF	TGTGCCAGCAGCCCTGACAGGGCCGATAACTATGGCTACACCTTC